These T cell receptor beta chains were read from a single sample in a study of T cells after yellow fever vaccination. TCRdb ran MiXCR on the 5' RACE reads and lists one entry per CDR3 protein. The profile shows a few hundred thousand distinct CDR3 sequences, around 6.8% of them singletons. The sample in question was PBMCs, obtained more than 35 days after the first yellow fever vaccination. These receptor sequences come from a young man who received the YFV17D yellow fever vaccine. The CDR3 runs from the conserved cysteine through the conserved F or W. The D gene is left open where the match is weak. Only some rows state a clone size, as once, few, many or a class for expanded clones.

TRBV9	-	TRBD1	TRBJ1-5	TGTGCCAGCAGCGCGGGACAGGGAGGCAATCAGCCCCAGCATTTT	CASSAGQGGNQPQHF
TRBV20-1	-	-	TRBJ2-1	TGCAGTGCCGCGGTGACGAGCGCAACCTACAATGAGCAGTTCTTC	CSAAVTSATYNEQFF
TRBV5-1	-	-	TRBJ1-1	TGCGCCACCGCCTGGGACATAATGAACACTGAAGCTTTCTTT	CATAWDIMNTEAFF
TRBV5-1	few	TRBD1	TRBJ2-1	TGCGCCAGCAGCTTGGTCCAGGGGGCGATATTGGGGCAGTTCTTC	CASSLVQGAILGQFF
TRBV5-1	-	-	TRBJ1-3	TGCGCCAGCAGCTTGGTGGGGATGGGACTTCCTGGAAACACCATATATTTT	CASSLVGMGLPGNTIYF
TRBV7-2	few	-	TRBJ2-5	TGTGCCAGCAACTTTGAGTCAGGAGCTTGGGAGACCCAGTACTTC	CASNFESGAWETQYF
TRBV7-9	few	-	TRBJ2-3	TGTGCCAGCAGCTTCTTCCGGACGATACACACAGATACGCAGTATTTT	CASSFFRTIHTDTQYF
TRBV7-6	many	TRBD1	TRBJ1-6	TGTGCCAGCAGCTCGGGACAGGGGAAAATCTCACCCCTCCACTTT	CASSSGQGKISPLHF
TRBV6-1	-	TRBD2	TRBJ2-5	TGTGCCAGCAGCCATAGCGGGGGGCTACAAGAGACCCAGTACTTC	CASSHSGGLQETQYF
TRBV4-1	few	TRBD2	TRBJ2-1	TGCGCCAGCAGCCAAGGACTAGCGGGGAATGAGCAGTTCTTC	CASSQGLAGNEQFF
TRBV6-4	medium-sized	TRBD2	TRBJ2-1	TGTGCCAGCAGTGAAGCGGGGGGCTCCTACAATGAGCAGTTCTTC	CASSEAGGSYNEQFF
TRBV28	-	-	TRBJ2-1	TGTGCCAGCCAACCCGGCACAGGGCCCTACAATGAGCAGTTCTTC	CASQPGTGPYNEQFF
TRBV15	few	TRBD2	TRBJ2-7	TGTGCCACCAGCACCTCACTAGCGGGGGTATACGAGCAGTACTTC	CATSTSLAGVYEQYF
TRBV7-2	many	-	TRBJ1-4	TGTGCCAGCAGCTCACAGGGAGGGTTTGATGAAAAACTGTTTTTT	CASSSQGGFDEKLFF